This T cell receptor (beta chain) was retrieved from a study of persistence of HIV-infected CD4 T cells. Trimming took 4 bases from V and 0 from J; bases not matched to a gene: 3. The germline gives CDR1 SGDLS, CDR2 YYNGEE. The CDR3 runs to 14 residues. Regarding this clone: Its antigen is unidentified.

Sequencing used immunoSEQ version 4 in survey mode. Produced via immunoSEQ multiplex PCR; TCRdb's table is partial and in-frame only. The sample has about 40,000 clones; around 78% are singletons. Overlapping HIV-1 Gag 15-mer peptides at about 1 ug per peptide per mL were used. CD40L/CD69 double-negative CD45RO-high memory CD4+ T cells were collected. The clonotype originates from an adult man with HIV who was CMV-seropositive. The J gene is TRBJ1-1, the V gene TRBV9; 7 nucleotides align to TRBD1. The input for sequencing was CD4+ T cells sorted from PBMCs after approximately 20-hour stimulation, taken from a patient who received antiretroviral therapy. The CDR3 nucleotides read TGTGCCAGCAGCCTGGGACAGATGAACACTGAAGCTTTCTTT. Amino acids: CASSLGQMNTEAFF.